This is a list of T cell receptor beta chains from one sample in a study of long-term antiretroviral therapy in people with HIV. The table came from immunoSEQ multiplex PCR; TCRdb's copy has only in-frame clones and leaves some out. Here the sample spans 35,000 to 45,000 clones, approximately 80% being singletons. Sequences were derived from unsorted PBMCs, sampled 0.3 years after starting antiretroviral therapy. All receptors derive from a man aged 18 to 29 with HIV. Both conserved end residues are part of each CDR3. Fields, in order: CDR3 protein, CDR3 DNA, clone size, D gene, V gene, J gene. The D gene is left open where the match is weak. Only some rows state a clone size, as once, few, many or a class for expanded clones.

CASSPRTSLTDTQYF,TGTGCCAGCTCACCGCGTACTAGCCTCACAGATACGCAGTATTTT,-,-,TRBV18,TRBJ2-3
CAIWGGTRNQPQHF,TGTGCCATCTGGGGAGGCACTCGAAATCAGCCCCAGCATTTT,few,-,TRBV10-3,TRBJ1-5
CASSLSPTGDYGYTF,TGTGCCAGCAGTTTATCCCCCACAGGGGACTATGGCTACACCTTC,-,TRBD1,TRBV28,TRBJ1-2
CASSSSVGLGTGELFF,TGCGCCAGCAGCTCCTCGGTGGGGCTAGGGACCGGGGAGCTGTTTTTT,-,-,TRBV4-1,TRBJ2-2
CASSPAPGGAGELFF,TGTGCCAGCAGCCCAGCCCCCGGGGGAGCCGGGGAGCTGTTTTTT,once,-,TRBV11-3,TRBJ2-2
CASSFVGAVEAFF,TGTGCCAGCAGTTTTGTTGGGGCAGTTGAAGCTTTCTTT,-,-,TRBV27,TRBJ1-1
CASSDAYVWYEQYF,TGTGCCAGCAGCGATGCATACGTCTGGTACGAGCAGTACTTC,-,-,TRBV7-9,TRBJ2-7
CASSGPGNTEAFF,TGTGCCAGCAGCGGACCTGGGAACACTGAAGCTTTCTTT,-,-,TRBV2,TRBJ1-1
CASRAMATGELFF,TGTGCCAGCAGAGCAATGGCCACCGGGGAGCTGTTTTTT,-,-,TRBV6-5,TRBJ2-2
CASSQDPSGNTIYF,TGCGCCAGCAGCCAAGATCCTTCTGGAAACACCATATATTTT,-,-,TRBV4-3,TRBJ1-3
CASSKTGVNTEAFF,TGCGCCAGCAGTAAGACAGGGGTGAACACTGAAGCTTTCTTT,once,TRBD1,TRBV5-1,TRBJ1-1
CASSLARQHTSYEQYF,TGTGCCAGCAGCTTAGCGCGGCAGCATACTTCCTACGAGCAGTACTTC,-,-,TRBV7-9,TRBJ2-7
CASSTGQGGQPQHF,TGTGCCAGTAGTACGGGACAGGGGGGTCAGCCCCAGCATTTT,-,TRBD1,TRBV19,TRBJ1-5
CASSPPGQGASGNTIYF,TGTGCCAGCTCACCACCGGGACAGGGGGCCTCTGGAAACACCATATATTTT,-,TRBD1,TRBV18,TRBJ1-3
CASSYRTVYPDGYTF,TGTGCCAGCAGCTACAGAACAGTTTACCCGGATGGCTACACCTTC,-,-,TRBV5-6,TRBJ1-2
CASSFPPPDTQYF,TGTGCCAGCAGCTTTCCCCCCCCAGATACGCAGTATTTT,-,-,TRBV7-2,TRBJ2-3
CASSQERRGSASGGYTF,TGCGCCAGCAGCCAAGAAAGGAGAGGGTCGGCCTCGGGCGGCTACACCTTC,-,-,TRBV4-1,TRBJ1-2
CASSVGRYNEKLFF,TGTGCCAGTAGTGTCGGACGTTATAATGAAAAACTGTTTTTT,-,-,TRBV19,TRBJ1-4
CAISPGQGASSGNTIYF,TGTGCCATCAGCCCTGGACAGGGGGCTTCCTCTGGAAACACCATATATTTT,-,TRBD1,TRBV10-3,TRBJ1-3
CASHSGRDYEQYF,TGTGCCAGCCACAGCGGGAGGGACTACGAGCAGTACTTC,-,TRBD2,TRBV28,TRBJ2-7
CAWFKSTYEQYF,TGTGCCTGGTTTAAGAGTACCTACGAGCAGTACTTC,-,-,TRBV30,TRBJ2-7
CASSYPMGQGKSPLHF,TGTGCCAGCAGTTACCCGATGGGACAGGGCAAATCACCCCTCCACTTT,-,TRBD1,TRBV6-6,TRBJ1-6
CASSRGRGASLQETQYF,TGTGCCAGCAGCCGTGGCAGGGGCGCGAGTTTACAGGAGACCCAGTACTTC,-,-,TRBV11-3,TRBJ2-5
CASSYSRHEQFF,TGTGCCAGCAGTTACTCGAGGCATGAGCAGTTCTTC,-,-,TRBV6-6,TRBJ2-1
CASSFPPEQYF,TGTGCCAGCAGTTTCCCTCCCGAGCAGTACTTC,-,-,TRBV6-5,TRBJ2-7
CASSNEQYF,TGTGCCAGCAGCAACGAGCAGTACTTC,-,-,TRBV6-1,TRBJ2-7